Presented here are 29 T cell receptor beta chains from one specimen sequenced in a study of monozygotic twins with inflammatory bowel disease. TCRdb re-called the 5' RACE reads; one entry per CDR3 protein, DNA not given. This sample's clone table lists approximately 330,000 distinct CDR3 sequences. Sequences were obtained from blood. The receptor source for this set is a human donor with ulcerative colitis or Crohn's disease, or a healthy co-twin of an affected twin (not recorded which).

V gene TRBV5-1 combines with J gene TRBJ1-4. This CDR3 contains 15 residues. CDR1 is SGHRS, CDR2 YFSETQ, per germline. This chain's CDR3 is CASSWQGAANEKLFF.

This sequence joins TRBV28 and TRBJ2-2; TCRdb names TRBD2, which stays unverified in the absence of DNA. CDR1 is MDHEN, CDR2 SYDVKM, per germline. There are 15 residues in the CDR3. CDR3 loop: CASREQGPSTGELFF.

The V gene is TRBV12-3 or TRBV12-4, the J gene TRBJ2-1; TCRdb indicates TRBD1, and absent DNA this call remains unverified. The CDR3 has 18 amino acids. CDR3 protein: CASSEKGQGFSFGDGQFF.

The genes are TRBV7-2 and TRBJ1-2; TCRdb calls TRBD1, which cannot be checked without DNA. The CDR3 spans 15 residues. Germline CDR1 reads SGHTA; CDR2 reads FQGNSA. The CDR3 sequence: CASSSRTGSMGGYTF.

This chain uses TRBV5-1 with TRBJ2-1; TCRdb outputs TRBD2, but without DNA this stays unchecked. Germline CDR1 SGHRS, CDR2 YFSETQ. The CDR3 spans 18 residues. CDR3 in amino acids: CASSLASSGRTLYNEQFF.

The J gene is TRBJ2-1, the V gene TRBV6-1; TCRdb's D gene call, TRBD2, goes unchecked for lack of DNA. Germline CDR1 MNHNS, CDR2 SASEGT. This CDR3 contains 15 residues. This chain's CDR3 is CASSGRLAGGSEQFF.

The gene calls are TRBV28 and TRBJ2-2; TCRdb lists TRBD2, though no DNA is available to test this call. CDR1 MDHEN and CDR2 SYDVKM come from the germline V gene. There are 18 residues in the CDR3. CDR3 protein: CASSLSATSGGDDGELFF.

The CDR3 region is CASSQPDRDEQYF. V usage is TRBV4-1 and J usage is TRBJ2-7; TCRdb's D call of TRBD1 is untestable without DNA. The CDR3 spans 13 residues. Germline CDR1 reads MGHRA; CDR2 reads YSYEKL.

This rearrangement joins TRBV19 to TRBJ2-4; TCRdb picks TRBD1, but there is no DNA to check that call. There are 15 residues in the CDR3. Per the germline V gene, CDR1 is LNHDA and CDR2 is SQIVND (reference sequence). CDR3 loop: CASSPNAGGAFIQYF.

The chain couples TRBV12-3 or TRBV12-4 to TRBJ1-3; without DNA, the TCRdb call of TRBD1 cannot be checked. The CDR3 consists of 15 residues. CDR3 protein: CASSSGGAMLDTIYF.

V gene TRBV6-1 combines with J gene TRBJ1-3; TCRdb calls TRBD1, which cannot be checked without DNA. From germline, CDR1 is MNHNS and CDR2 SASEGT. CDR3 length: 15 residues. The CDR3 sequence: CASFRGTSSGNTIYF.

The V and J genes are TRBV5-4 and TRBJ2-5; the TCRdb call, TRBD1, lacks DNA for checking. Per the germline V gene, CDR1 is SGHNT and CDR2 is YYREEE (reference sequence). This CDR3 has 16 residues. The CDR3 here is CASSPPTPTGLETQYF. Using reference TRBV5-4 and TRBJ2-5 for the parts outside the CDR3, the full variable domain is ETGVTQSPTHLIKTRGQQVTLRCSSQSGHNTVSWYQQALGQGPQFIFQYYREEENGRGNFPPRFSGLQFPNYSSELNVNALELDDSALYLCASSPPTPTGLETQYFGPGTRLLVL.

J is TRBJ2-5 and V is TRBV20-1; TCRdb reports TRBD2, a call that lacks DNA to check it against. The CDR3 spans 14 residues. Germline CDR1 reads DFQATT; CDR2 reads SNEGSKA (reference sequence). The CDR3 protein is CSANGGVREKTQYF.

The V and J genes are TRBV5-4 and TRBJ2-2; TCRdb's D call of TRBD2 is untestable without DNA. This CDR3 spans 17 amino acids. The germline gives CDR1 SGHNT, CDR2 YYREEE (reference sequence). The CDR3: CASSFLSGSRGTGELFF. The variable domain in full, with the rest retrieved from reference TRBV5-4 and TRBJ2-2, is ETGVTQSPTHLIKTRGQQVTLRCSSQSGHNTVSWYQQALGQGPQFIFQYYREEENGRGNFPPRFSGLQFPNYSSELNVNALELDDSALYLCASSFLSGSRGTGELFFGEGSRLTVL.

The chain recombines TRBV20-1 with TRBJ1-4. The CDR3 sequence is 16 residues long. Germline CDR1 is DFQATT and CDR2 is SNEGSKA (reference sequence). The CDR3 sequence is CSARGSQNRWDEKLFF.

The V call is TRBV7-9, the J call TRBJ2-1; the TRBD2 assignment by TCRdb is unverifiable without DNA. The CDR3 consists of 14 residues. Germline values: CDR1 SEHNR, CDR2 FQNEAQ (reference sequence). CDR3 sequence: CASTGGFTYNEQFF. The full variable domain, rest sourced from reference TRBV7-9 and TRBJ2-1, is DTGVSQNPRHKITKRGQNVTFRCDPISEHNRLYWYRQTLGQGPEFLTYFQNEAQLEKSRLLSDRFSAERPKGSFSTLEIQRTEQGDSAMYLCASTGGFTYNEQFFGPGTRLTVL.

V is TRBV15 and J is TRBJ2-2. This CDR3 contains 17 residues. The germline gives CDR1 LNHNV, CDR2 YYDKDF (reference sequence). CDR3 in amino acids: CATSSFGRVLNTGELFF.

The chain combines TRBV6-1 with TRBJ2-6; without DNA, the TCRdb call of TRBD1 cannot be checked. This CDR3 has 15 amino acids. The germline V gene encodes CDR1 MNHNS and CDR2 SASEGT. The CDR3 is CASSQQGPGANVLTF.

This chain joins TRBV7-2 and TRBJ1-1; TCRdb picks TRBD1, but there is no DNA to check that call. The CDR3 covers 15 residues. Germline CDR1 reads SGHTA; CDR2 reads FQGNSA. The CDR3 loop reads CASSSITTGNTEAFF. The full variable domain, completed using reference TRBV7-2 and TRBJ1-1, is GAGVSQSPSNKVTEKGKDVELRCDPISGHTALYWYRQSLGQGLEFLIYFQGNSAPDKSGLPSDRFSAERTGGSVSTLTIQRTQQEDSAVYLCASSSITTGNTEAFFGQGTRLTVV.

V is TRBV27 and J is TRBJ2-7; TCRdb indicates TRBD1, and absent DNA this call remains unverified. Germline-derived CDR1 and CDR2 are MNHEY and SMNVEV (reference sequence). The CDR3 is made up of 15 amino acids. The CDR3 loop reads CASHSAGGATYEQYF.

The V and J genes are TRBV20-1 and TRBJ1-1. The CDR3 is 12 amino acids. Germline assignment: CDR1 DFQATT and CDR2 SNEGSKA (reference sequence). This chain's CDR3 is CSPTSGNTEAFF.

The CDR3 region is CASSFFGIQDTQYF. The chain joins TRBV12-3 or TRBV12-4 to TRBJ2-3. The CDR3 is 14 amino acids.

The rearrangement links TRBV28 to TRBJ2-7; TCRdb's assignment of TRBD2 cannot be checked, as there is no DNA. CDR3 size: 13 residues. Germline V lookup: CDR1 MDHEN, CDR2 SYDVKM. The CDR3 spells CASISYGGYGQYF. Variable domain in full (rest from reference TRBV28 and TRBJ2-7): DVKVTQSSRYLVKRTGEKVFLECVQDMDHENMFWYRQDPGLGLRLIYFSYDVKMKEKGDIPEGYSVSREKKERFSLILESASTNQTSMYLCASISYGGYGQYFGPGTRLTVT.

V usage is TRBV28 and J usage is TRBJ2-1. Germline V gene lookup returns CDR1 MDHEN and CDR2 SYDVKM. The CDR3 has 11 residues. CDR3 protein: CASSTLREQFF.

J is TRBJ2-1 and V is TRBV11-2. Per germline, CDR1 SGHAT and CDR2 FQNNGV. The CDR3 has 15 amino acids. The CDR3 region is CASSLLKGYYNEQFF.

The chain employs TRBV6-5 and TRBJ1-1. The CDR3 is made up of 11 amino acids. The V gene's germline CDR1 is MNHEY and CDR2 SVGAGI. The CDR3 loop is CASSAQGQAFF.

The V and J genes are TRBV5-1 and TRBJ2-1; the D call of TRBD2 rests on TCRdb alone, since no DNA is present to check it. CDR3 size: 14 residues. Germline CDR1 and CDR2: SGHRS and YFSETQ. CDR3 residues: CASASGEAYNEQLF. Full variable domain (rest looked up from reference TRBV5-1 and TRBJ2-1): KAGVTQTPRYLIKTRGQQVTLSCSPISGHRSVSWYQQTPGQGLQFLFEYFSETQRNKGNFPGRFSGRQFSNSRSEMNVSTLELGDSALYLCASASGEAYNEQLFGPGTRLTVL.

The gene calls are TRBV5-1 and TRBJ2-7; TCRdb indicates TRBD1, and absent DNA this call remains unverified. Germline values: CDR1 SGHRS, CDR2 YFSETQ. The CDR3 runs to 14 residues. Here the CDR3 reads CASSLVMKGNEQYF.

This chain links TRBV29-1 with TRBJ1-5; TCRdb lists TRBD1, though no DNA is available to test this call. Germline loops: CDR1 SQVTM, CDR2 ANQGSEA. This CDR3 has 14 amino acids. This CDR3 reads CSVSGTDSNQPQHF.